A single sample is the source of the 20 T cell receptor beta chains below, sequenced in a study of blood T cell repertoires in COVID-19 (TCRdb year 2020). The method was the immunoSEQ multiplex PCR assay. Here the immuneACCESS table is served through TCRdb, limited to in-frame sequences with V and J called. Missing clones are a known gap in these copies; in checked studies unresolved V genes cover under half, and the rest lacks a known reason. The sample contains 80,000 to 90,000 clones, 87% of them found a single time. The ten largest clones represent about 5.2% of the sample. Sequencing input: peripheral blood. The origin of the receptors is a man aged 60 to 69 with acute or convalescent COVID-19.

This chain joins TRBV18 and TRBJ2-2; TRBD1 matches at 10 bases. Germline lookup yields CDR1 KGHSH and CDR2 LQKENI. V gave up 2 bases and J gave up 6 bases; unmatched junction bases: 3. The CDR3 has 15 residues. The CDR3 loop reads CASSPGTGAAGELFF. The DNA for the CDR3 is TGTGCCAGCTCACCAGGGACAGGGGCCGCCGGGGAGCTGTTTTTT.

The CDR3 sequence is CASSLEQQETQYF. In DNA form, the CDR3 reads TGTGCCAGCAGTCTTGAACAGCAAGAGACCCAGTACTTC. V and J are TRBV2 and TRBJ2-5; no clear D. The CDR3 is 13 residues long. The V gene's germline CDR1 is SNHLY and CDR2 FYNNEI. The V gene lost 5 bases and the J gene lost 2 bases, with 9 bases spanning the gap.

Note on this clone: Distinct nucleotide sequences in the sample also encode this CDR3. As DNA, the CDR3 is TGTGCCACCAGCAGAGATCCCGGTAGCTCCTACAATGAGCAGTTCTTC. Translation: CATSRDPGSSYNEQFF. The chain employs TRBV15 and TRBJ2-1; D ambiguous. This CDR3 spans 16 amino acids. The V gene's germline CDR1 is LNHNV and CDR2 YYDKDF (reference sequence). Trimming shortened V by 0 bases and J by 0 bases, and 9 bases separated the two germline ends.

The sample holds one count of this clone. The chain carries TRBV12-3 or TRBV12-4 and TRBJ1-2, with TRBD1 identical over 7 bases. CDR3 length: 13 amino acids. Trimming took 7 bases from V and 5 from J; bases not matched to a gene: 7. CDR3 loop: CASNLQGSYGYTF. In DNA form, the CDR3 reads TGTGCCAGCAATCTACAGGGGTCGTATGGCTACACCTTC.

This clone was found a few times. This chain joins TRBV4-1 and TRBJ2-3; 8 nucleotides agree with TRBD2. Germline V gene data show CDR1 as MGHRA and CDR2 as YSYEKL. V shed 0 bases and J 0 bases; nucleotides not matched to a gene: 5. The CDR3 sequence is 17 residues long. For the CDR3, the DNA is TGCGCCAGCAGCCAAGATGGAGCGGGGGTGAGCACAGATACGCAGTATTTT. Amino acid sequence: CASSQDGAGVSTDTQYF.

The V call is TRBV7-2, the J call TRBJ1-5; tentatively, D is TRBD1 (5 bases). With 1 base removed from V and 7 bases from J, the gap between germline ends came to 14 bases. Germline V gene data show CDR1 as SGHTA and CDR2 as FQGNSA. This CDR3 contains 15 residues. The CDR3 sequence: CASSLGLGREQPQHF. As DNA, the CDR3 is TGTGCCAGCAGCTTAGGATTGGGCAGGGAACAGCCCCAGCATTTT. Full variable domain (outside the CDR3, taken from reference TRBV7-2 and TRBJ1-5): GAGVSQSPSNKVTEKGKDVELRCDPISGHTALYWYRQSLGQGLEFLIYFQGNSAPDKSGLPSDRFSAERTGGSVSTLTIQRTQQEDSAVYLCASSLGLGREQPQHFGDGTRLSIL.

The genes are TRBV5-1 and TRBJ2-7; TRBD2 matches at 13 bases. The CDR3 consists of 18 residues. The germline V gene has CDR1 SGHRS and CDR2 YFSETQ. Trimming removed 0 bases from V and 0 bases from J; junction bases left unmatched: 6. The CDR3 coding sequence is TGCGCCAGCAGCTTGGGTGGGACTAGCGGGACCGGCTCCTACGAGCAGTACTTC. Translated: CASSLGGTSGTGSYEQYF.

The CDR3 DNA reads TGTGCCAGCAAGCTGGACAGGGTAACGAACACCGGGGAGCTGTTTTTT. Protein sequence: CASKLDRVTNTGELFF. The genes are TRBV27 and TRBJ2-2, with 8 bases aligning to TRBD1. The CDR3 extends over 16 amino acids. The germline V gene has CDR1 MNHEY and CDR2 SMNVEV (reference sequence). The J segment lost 0 bases and the V segment lost 7 bases, leaving 7 bases of the junction unmatched.

The gene calls are TRBV28 and TRBJ1-2; TRBD1 aligns across 7 bases. This CDR3 comprises 14 residues. V shed 10 bases, J shed 5 bases, and the junction held 13 bases outside the gene matches. CDR1 and CDR2 from the germline V gene are MDHEN and SYDVKM. CDR3 bases: TGTGCCACGTTGACCCCAGGGGGAGAATATGGCTACACCTTC. As protein: CATLTPGGEYGYTF.

The DNA for the CDR3 is TGTGCCAGCAGTGAAGTCCAGGTCTGGGGGGGCGAGCAGTACTTC. It codes for CASSEVQVWGGEQYF. The chain employs TRBV6-1 and TRBJ2-7, with TRBD2 matching 7 bases. From germline, CDR1 is MNHNS and CDR2 SASEGT. V lost 1 base, J lost 6 bases, and 9 bases stayed unmatched. This CDR3 comprises 15 residues.

This clone was observed once. The V and J genes are TRBV9 and TRBJ2-3; a weak D match, TRBD2 (6 bases). Germline V lookup: CDR1 SGDLS, CDR2 YYNGEE. Trimming removed 0 bases from V and 0 bases from J, with 8 bases in between. This CDR3 is 15 amino acids long. DNA of the CDR3: TGTGCCAGCAGCGTAGTAGCGGCTAGCACAGATACGCAGTATTTT. Protein sequence: CASSVVAASTDTQYF. The complete variable domain, with remaining parts taken from reference TRBV9 and TRBJ2-3, reads DSGVTQTPKHLITATGQRVTLRCSPRSGDLSVYWYQQSLDQGLQFLIQYYNGEERAKGNILERFSAQQFPDLHSELNLSSLELGDSALYFCASSVVAASTDTQYFGPGTRLTVL.

Written as DNA, the CDR3 is TGCGCCAGCAGCTTCGGGACTAGCGGGGTCGGTAACATTCAGTACTTC. Translation gives CASSFGTSGVGNIQYF. This sequence joins TRBV5-1 and TRBJ2-4; 13 bases are a match to TRBD2. Germline loops: CDR1 SGHRS, CDR2 YFSETQ. The V gene end was trimmed by 2 bases and the J gene end by 7 bases; junction bases not matched to a gene: 6. This CDR3 has 16 amino acids.

The rearrangement uses TRBV7-8 and TRBJ2-2; D is unclear. Per the germline V gene, CDR1 is SGHVS and CDR2 is FQNEAQ. V was pared by 2 bases and J by 2 bases, with 6 bases between. CDR3 length: 14 amino acids. The CDR3 spells CASSLLSNTGELFF. CDR3 DNA sequence: TGTGCCAGCAGCTTACTTTCTAACACCGGGGAGCTGTTTTTT. Full variable domain (rest looked up from reference TRBV7-8 and TRBJ2-2): GAGVSQSPRYKVAKRGQDVALRCDPISGHVSLFWYQQALGQGPEFLTYFQNEAQLDKSGLPSDRFFAERPEGSVSTLKIQRTQQEDSAVYLCASSLLSNTGELFFGEGSRLTVL.

The chain carries TRBV29-1 and TRBJ2-1, with TRBD2 matching over 9 bases. Unmatched junction bases numbered 7, after V lost 5 bases and J lost 8 bases. This CDR3 is built from 13 residues. Germline V gene lookup returns CDR1 SQVTM and CDR2 ANQGSEA. The CDR3 sequence: CSVTTLAGDEQFF. Here the CDR3 DNA reads TGCAGCGTTACCACATTAGCGGGGGATGAGCAGTTCTTC.

The chain joins TRBV3-1 (or the pseudogene TRBV3-2) to TRBJ1-4, with D hard to call. CDR3 length: 14 residues. V was shortened by 5 bases and J by 1 base, with 8 bases between the two germline ends. Germline assignment: CDR1 LGHDT and CDR2 YNNKEL (reference sequence). CDR3 region: CASSFRETNEKLFF. CDR3 nucleotides: TGTGCCAGCAGCTTCCGGGAAACTAATGAAAAACTGTTTTTT.

For the CDR3, the DNA is TGTGCCACCAGTGATGAAGCAGGGTTGGGCTACACCTTC. It yields the protein CATSDEAGLGYTF. V and J are TRBV24-1 and TRBJ1-2, with a weak D call TRBD1 (5 bases). V was pared by 3 bases and J by 8 bases, with 12 bases between. The CDR3 spans 13 residues. Germline CDR1 and CDR2: KGHDR and SFDVKD.

A single count supports this clone. V gene TRBV6-5 combines with J gene TRBJ1-3; D unclear. Trimming pared 0 bases from V and 7 bases from J, leaving 7 bases between. This CDR3 has 13 amino acids. The germline V gene encodes CDR1 MNHEY and CDR2 SVGAGI. CDR3 region: CASSYSAANTIYF. The CDR3 bases are TGTGCCAGCAGTTACTCCGCGGCCAACACCATATATTTT.

This chain uses TRBV4-1 with TRBJ2-3, with a weak D call TRBD1 (7 bases). CDR1 and CDR2 from the germline V gene are MGHRA and YSYEKL. CDR3 size: 17 residues. The germline V and J ends were trimmed by 0 bases and 6 bases, with 19 bases remaining between them. CDR3 sequence: CASSQEVQGGASDTQYF. The CDR3 DNA is TGCGCCAGCAGCCAAGAAGTCCAGGGGGGCGCATCTGATACGCAGTATTTT.

This rearrangement joins TRBV3-1 (or the pseudogene TRBV3-2) to TRBJ1-1, with TRBD1 matching 7 bases. The V segment lost 4 bases and the J segment 0 bases; nucleotides outside the gene matches: 2. The CDR3 covers 14 residues. The V gene's germline CDR1 is LGHDT and CDR2 YNNKEL (reference sequence). The CDR3 DNA reads TGTGCCAGCAGCCCGGGACAGATGAACACTGAAGCTTTCTTT. Translated, it gives CASSPGQMNTEAFF.

This clone has a single count. CDR3 in DNA: TGCGCCAGCAGCTTGGCCGCAGGGGGAGATAATTCACCCCTCCACTTT. Translating gives CASSLAAGGDNSPLHF. This chain uses TRBV5-1 with TRBJ1-6; 7 bases are shared with TRBD1. From germline, CDR1 is SGHRS and CDR2 YFSETQ. Losses at the gene ends were 0 bases for V and 5 bases for J; bases not matched to a gene: 5. CDR3 length: 16 residues.